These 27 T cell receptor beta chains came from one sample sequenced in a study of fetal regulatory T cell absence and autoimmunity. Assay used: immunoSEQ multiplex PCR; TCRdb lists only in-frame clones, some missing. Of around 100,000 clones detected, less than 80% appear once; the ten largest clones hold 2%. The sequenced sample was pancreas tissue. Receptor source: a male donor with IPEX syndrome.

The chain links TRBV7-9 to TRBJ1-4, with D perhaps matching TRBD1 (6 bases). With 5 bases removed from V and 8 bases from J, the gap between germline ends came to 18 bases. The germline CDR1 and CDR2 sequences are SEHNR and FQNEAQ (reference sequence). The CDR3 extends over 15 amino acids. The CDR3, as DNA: TGTGCCAGCAGCGACACCCAAGGGGGGGACGAAAAACTGTTTTTT. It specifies CASSDTQGGDEKLFF.

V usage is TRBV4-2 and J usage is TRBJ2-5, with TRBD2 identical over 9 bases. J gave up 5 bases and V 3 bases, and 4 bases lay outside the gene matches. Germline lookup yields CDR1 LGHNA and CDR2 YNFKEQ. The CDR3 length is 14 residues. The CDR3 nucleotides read TGTGCCAGCAGCCAGGCGGGAGGGAGGGAGACCCAGTACTTC. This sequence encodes CASSQAGGRETQYF.

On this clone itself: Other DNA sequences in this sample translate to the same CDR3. The CDR3, as DNA: TGTGCCAGCAGTTACCGGGGGAATACTGAAGCTTTCTTT. Its translation is CASSYRGNTEAFF. The chain carries TRBV6-5 and TRBJ1-1, with a weak D call TRBD1 (5 bases). Trimming took off 2 bases at V and 5 bases at J, with 9 bases between the two ends. The CDR3 is 13 residues long. The germline gives CDR1 MNHEY, CDR2 SVGAGI.

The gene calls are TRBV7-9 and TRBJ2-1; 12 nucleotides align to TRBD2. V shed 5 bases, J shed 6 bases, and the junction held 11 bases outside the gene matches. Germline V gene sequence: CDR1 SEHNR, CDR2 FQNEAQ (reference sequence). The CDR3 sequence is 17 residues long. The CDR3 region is CASSGLVASGRGNEQFF. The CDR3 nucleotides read TGTGCCAGCAGCGGTCTAGTTGCTAGCGGGAGGGGCAATGAGCAGTTCTTC.

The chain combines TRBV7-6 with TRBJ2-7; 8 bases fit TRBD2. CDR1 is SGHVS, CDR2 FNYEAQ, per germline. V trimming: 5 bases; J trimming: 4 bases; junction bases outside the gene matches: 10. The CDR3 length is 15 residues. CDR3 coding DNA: TGTGCCAGCAGCGAAGAGCGGGGGCCCGGGTACGAGCAGTACTTC. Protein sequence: CASSEERGPGYEQYF.

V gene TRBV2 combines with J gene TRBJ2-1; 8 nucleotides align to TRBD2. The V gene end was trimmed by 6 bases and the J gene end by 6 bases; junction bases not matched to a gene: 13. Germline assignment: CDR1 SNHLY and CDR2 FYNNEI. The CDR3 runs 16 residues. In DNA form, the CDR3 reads TGTGCCAGCAGAACTGGGACTAGAAGGCCCTCCAATGAGCAGTTCTTC. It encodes CASRTGTRRPSNEQFF.

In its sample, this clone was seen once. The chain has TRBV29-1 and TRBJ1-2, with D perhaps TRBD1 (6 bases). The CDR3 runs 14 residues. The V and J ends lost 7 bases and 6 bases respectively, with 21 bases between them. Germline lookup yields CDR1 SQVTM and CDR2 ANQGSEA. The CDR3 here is CSAGRWGAADGYTF. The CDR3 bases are TGCAGCGCAGGCCGATGGGGGGCGGCGGATGGCTACACCTTC.

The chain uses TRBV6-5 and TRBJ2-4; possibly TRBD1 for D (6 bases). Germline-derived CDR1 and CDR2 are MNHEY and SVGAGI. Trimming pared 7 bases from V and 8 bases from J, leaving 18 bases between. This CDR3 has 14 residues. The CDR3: CASITAPGVDIQYF. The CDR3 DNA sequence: TGTGCCAGCATCACAGCGCCAGGGGTTGACATTCAGTACTTC.

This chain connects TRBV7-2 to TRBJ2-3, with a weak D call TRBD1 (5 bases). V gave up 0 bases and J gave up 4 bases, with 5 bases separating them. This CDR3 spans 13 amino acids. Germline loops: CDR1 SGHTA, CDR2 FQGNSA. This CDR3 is CASSLAGADTQYF. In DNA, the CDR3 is TGTGCCAGCAGCTTAGCAGGGGCAGATACGCAGTATTTT.

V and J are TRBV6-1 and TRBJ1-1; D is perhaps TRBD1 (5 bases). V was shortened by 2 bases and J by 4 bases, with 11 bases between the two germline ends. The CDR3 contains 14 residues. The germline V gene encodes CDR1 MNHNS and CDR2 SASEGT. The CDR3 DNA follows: TGTGCCAGCAGTGAACAGGGTATCGTCACTGAAGCTTTCTTT. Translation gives CASSEQGIVTEAFF.

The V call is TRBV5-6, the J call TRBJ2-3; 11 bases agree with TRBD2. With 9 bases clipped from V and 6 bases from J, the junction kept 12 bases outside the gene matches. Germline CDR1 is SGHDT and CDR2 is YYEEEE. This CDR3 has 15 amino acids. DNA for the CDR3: TGTGCCACCTCCAATACACTAGCGGGGGAGGATACGCAGTATTTT. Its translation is CATSNTLAGEDTQYF. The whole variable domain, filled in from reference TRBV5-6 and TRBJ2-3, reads DAGVTQSPTHLIKTRGQQVTLRCSPKSGHDTVSWYQQALGQGPQFIFQYYEEEERQRGNFPDRFSGHQFPNYSSELNVNALLLGDSALYLCATSNTLAGEDTQYFGPGTRLTVL.

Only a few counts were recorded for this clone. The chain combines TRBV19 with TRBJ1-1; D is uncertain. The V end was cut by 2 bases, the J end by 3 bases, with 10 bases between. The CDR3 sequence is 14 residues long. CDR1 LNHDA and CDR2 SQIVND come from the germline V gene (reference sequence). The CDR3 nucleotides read TGTGCCAGTAGTATACGGCGGCTACACACTGAAGCTTTCTTT. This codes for CASSIRRLHTEAFF.

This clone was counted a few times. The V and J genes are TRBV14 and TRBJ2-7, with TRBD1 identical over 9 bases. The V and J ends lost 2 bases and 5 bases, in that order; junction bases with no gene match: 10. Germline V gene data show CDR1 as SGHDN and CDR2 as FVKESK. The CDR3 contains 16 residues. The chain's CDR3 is CASSQLLRTGDHEQYF. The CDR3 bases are TGTGCCAGCAGCCAATTGCTTCGGACAGGGGACCACGAGCAGTACTTC.

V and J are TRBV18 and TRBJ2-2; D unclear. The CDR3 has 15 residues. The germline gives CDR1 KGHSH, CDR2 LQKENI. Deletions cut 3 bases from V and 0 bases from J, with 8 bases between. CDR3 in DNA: TGTGCCAGCTCACCTCTCAGGTCGAACACCGGGGAGCTGTTTTTT. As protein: CASSPLRSNTGELFF.

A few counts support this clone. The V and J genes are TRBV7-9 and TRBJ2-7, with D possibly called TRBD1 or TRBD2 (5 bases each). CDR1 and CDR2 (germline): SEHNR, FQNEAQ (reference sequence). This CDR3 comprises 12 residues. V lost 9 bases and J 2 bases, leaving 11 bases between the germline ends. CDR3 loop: CASAKGPYEQYF. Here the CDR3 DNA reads TGTGCCAGTGCCAAGGGACCCTACGAGCAGTACTTC.

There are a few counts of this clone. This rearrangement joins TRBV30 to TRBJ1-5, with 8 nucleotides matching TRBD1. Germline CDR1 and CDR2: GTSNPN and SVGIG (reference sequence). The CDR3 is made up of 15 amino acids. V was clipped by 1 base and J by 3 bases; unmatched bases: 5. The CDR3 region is CAWSAGQGYNQPQHF. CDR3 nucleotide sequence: TGTGCCTGGAGTGCCGGACAGGGTTACAATCAGCCCCAGCATTTT.

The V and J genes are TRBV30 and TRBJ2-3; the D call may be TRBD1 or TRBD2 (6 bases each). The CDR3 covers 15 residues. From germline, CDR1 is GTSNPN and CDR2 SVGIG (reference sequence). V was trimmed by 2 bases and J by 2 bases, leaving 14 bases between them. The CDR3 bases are TGTGCCTGGAGTAAGGGGGAGGCCCACACAGATACGCAGTATTTT. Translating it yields CAWSKGEAHTDTQYF.

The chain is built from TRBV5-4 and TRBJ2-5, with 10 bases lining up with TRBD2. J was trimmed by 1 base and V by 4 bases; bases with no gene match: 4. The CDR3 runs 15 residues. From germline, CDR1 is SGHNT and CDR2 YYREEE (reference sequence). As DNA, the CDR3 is TGTGCCAGCAGCGTGAGCGGGGGGGCCCAAGAGACCCAGTACTTC. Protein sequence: CASSVSGGAQETQYF.

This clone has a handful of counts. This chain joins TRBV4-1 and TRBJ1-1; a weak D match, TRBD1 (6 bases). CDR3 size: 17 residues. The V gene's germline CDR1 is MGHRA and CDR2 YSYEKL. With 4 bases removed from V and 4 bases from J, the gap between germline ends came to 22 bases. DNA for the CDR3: TGCGCCAGCAGCCTAGCCGGGACACCGACGACCGGCACTGAAGCTTTCTTT. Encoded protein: CASSLAGTPTTGTEAFF.

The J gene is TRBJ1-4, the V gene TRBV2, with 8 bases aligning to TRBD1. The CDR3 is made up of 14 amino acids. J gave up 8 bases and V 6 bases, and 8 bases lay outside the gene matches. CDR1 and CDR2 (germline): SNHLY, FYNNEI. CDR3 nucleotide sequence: TGTGCCAGCAGACACCAGGGGGCGGGGGAAAAACTGTTTTTT. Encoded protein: CASRHQGAGEKLFF. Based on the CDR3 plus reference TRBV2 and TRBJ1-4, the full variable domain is EPEVTQTPSHQVTQMGQEVILRCVPISNHLYFYWYRQILGQKVEFLVSFYNNEISEKSEIFDDQFSVERPDGSNFTLKIRSTKLEDSAMYFCASRHQGAGEKLFFGSGTQLSVL.

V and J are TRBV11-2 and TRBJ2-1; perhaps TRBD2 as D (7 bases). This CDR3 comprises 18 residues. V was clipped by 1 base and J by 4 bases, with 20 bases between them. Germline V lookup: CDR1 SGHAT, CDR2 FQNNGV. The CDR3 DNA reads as TGTGCCAGCAGCTTAGGGGCTTTGGGGGGGCGCTCATACAATGAGCAGTTCTTC. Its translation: CASSLGALGGRSYNEQFF.

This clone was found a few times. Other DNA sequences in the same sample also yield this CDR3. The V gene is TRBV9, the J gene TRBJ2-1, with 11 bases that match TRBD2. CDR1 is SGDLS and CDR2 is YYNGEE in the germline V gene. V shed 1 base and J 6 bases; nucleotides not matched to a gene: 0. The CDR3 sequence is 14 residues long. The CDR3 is CASSVLAGGNEQFF. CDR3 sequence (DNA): TGTGCCAGCAGCGTACTAGCGGGGGGCAATGAGCAGTTCTTC.

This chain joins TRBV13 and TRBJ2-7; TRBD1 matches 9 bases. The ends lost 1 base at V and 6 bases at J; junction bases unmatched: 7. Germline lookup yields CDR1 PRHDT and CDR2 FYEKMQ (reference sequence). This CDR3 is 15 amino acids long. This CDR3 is CASSLDGQGSFEQYF. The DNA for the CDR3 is TGTGCCAGCAGCTTAGACGGACAGGGGAGTTTCGAGCAGTACTTC. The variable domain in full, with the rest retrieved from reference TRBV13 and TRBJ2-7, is AAGVIQSPRHLIKEKRETATLKCYPIPRHDTVYWYQQGPGQDPQFLISFYEKMQSDKGSIPDRFSAQQFSDYHSELNMSSLELGDSALYFCASSLDGQGSFEQYFGPGTRLTVT.

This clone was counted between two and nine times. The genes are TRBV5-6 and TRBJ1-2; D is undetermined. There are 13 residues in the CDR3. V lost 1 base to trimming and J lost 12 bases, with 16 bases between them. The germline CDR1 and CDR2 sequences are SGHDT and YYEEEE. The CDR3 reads CASSLLGPHANTF. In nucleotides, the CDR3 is TGTGCCAGCAGCTTGCTAGGGCCCCATGCAAACACCTTC.

The CDR3 DNA follows: TGTGCCAGCAGTGAACACTCTGGGGCCAACGTCCTGACTTTC. It encodes CASSEHSGANVLTF. The rearrangement links TRBV25-1 to TRBJ2-6, with D uncertain. Between the trimmed V and J ends, which lost 2 bases and 0 bases, there was a span of 2 bases. CDR1 is MGHDK and CDR2 is SYGVNS in the germline V gene. CDR3 length: 14 residues. The full variable domain, rest sourced from reference TRBV25-1 and TRBJ2-6, is EADIYQTPRYLVIGTGKKITLECSQTMGHDKMYWYQQDPGMELHLIHYSYGVNSTEKGDLSSESTVSRIRTEHFPLTLESARPSHTSQYLCASSEHSGANVLTFGAGSRLTVL.

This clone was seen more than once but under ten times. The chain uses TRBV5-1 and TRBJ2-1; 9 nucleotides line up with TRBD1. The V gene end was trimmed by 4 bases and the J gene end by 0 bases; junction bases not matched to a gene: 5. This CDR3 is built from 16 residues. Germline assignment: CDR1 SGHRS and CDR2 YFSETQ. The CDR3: CASSQTTGGSYNEQFF. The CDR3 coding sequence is TGCGCCAGCAGCCAAACGACAGGGGGCTCCTACAATGAGCAGTTCTTC.

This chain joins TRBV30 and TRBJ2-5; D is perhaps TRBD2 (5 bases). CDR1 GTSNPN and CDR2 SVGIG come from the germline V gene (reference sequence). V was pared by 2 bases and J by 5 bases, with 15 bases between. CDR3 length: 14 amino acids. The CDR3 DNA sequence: TGTGCCTGGAGTTATCCGGGAAGAGCGGAGACCCAGTACTTC. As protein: CAWSYPGRAETQYF. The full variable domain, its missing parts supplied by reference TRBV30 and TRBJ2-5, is SQTIHQWPATLVQPVGSPLSLECTVEGTSNPNLYWYRQAAGRGLQLLFYSVGIGQISSEVPQNLSASRPQDRQFILSSKKLLLSDSGFYLCAWSYPGRAETQYFGPGTRLLVL.